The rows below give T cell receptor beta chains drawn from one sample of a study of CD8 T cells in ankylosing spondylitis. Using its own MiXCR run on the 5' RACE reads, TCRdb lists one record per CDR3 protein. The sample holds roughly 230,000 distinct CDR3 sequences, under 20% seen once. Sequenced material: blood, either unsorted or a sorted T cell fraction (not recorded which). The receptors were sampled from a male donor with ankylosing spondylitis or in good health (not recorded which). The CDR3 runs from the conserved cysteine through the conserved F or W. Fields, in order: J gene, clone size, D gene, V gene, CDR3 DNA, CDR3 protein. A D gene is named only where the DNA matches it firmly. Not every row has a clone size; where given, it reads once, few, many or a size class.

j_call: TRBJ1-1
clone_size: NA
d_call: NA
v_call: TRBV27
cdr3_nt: TGTGCCAGCACCCCCCTTAAGGCCCTAGGCACTGAAGCTTTCTTT
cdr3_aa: CASTPLKALGTEAFF

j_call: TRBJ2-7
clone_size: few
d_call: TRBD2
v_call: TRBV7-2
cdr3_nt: TGTGCCAGCGGGGCGGCGGGCCAGACTAGCGGGAGCTACGAGCAGTACTTC
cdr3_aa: CASGAAGQTSGSYEQYF

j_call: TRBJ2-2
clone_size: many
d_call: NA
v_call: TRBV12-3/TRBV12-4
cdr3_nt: TGTGCCAGCAGTCCCACCGAAGCAACCGGGGAGCTGTTTTTT
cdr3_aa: CASSPTEATGELFF

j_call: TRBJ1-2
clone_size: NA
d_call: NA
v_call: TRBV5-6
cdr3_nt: TGTGCCAGCAGCTTGGGTTGGACGGACTATGGCTACACCTTC
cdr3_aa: CASSLGWTDYGYTF

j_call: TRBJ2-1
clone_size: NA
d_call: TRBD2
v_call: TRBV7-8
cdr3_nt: TGTGCCAGCAGCGTCGGCGGGAGGGCTGGGTACAATGAGCAGTTCTTC
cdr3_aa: CASSVGGRAGYNEQFF

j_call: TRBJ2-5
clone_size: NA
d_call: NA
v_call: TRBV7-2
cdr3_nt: TGTGCCAGCAGCTTAACCCAACGGGCCCTGAACTTC
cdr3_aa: CASSLTQRALNF

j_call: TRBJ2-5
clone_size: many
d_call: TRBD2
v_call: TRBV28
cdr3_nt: TGTGCCAGCAGTTCCCCAGCGGGATTCCCCGGGACTTTCCAAGAGACCCAGTACTTC
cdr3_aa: CASSSPAGFPGTFQETQYF

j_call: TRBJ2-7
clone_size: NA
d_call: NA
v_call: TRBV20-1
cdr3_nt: TGCAGTGCGCCAGACTCGTACGAGCAGTACTTC
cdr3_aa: CSAPDSYEQYF

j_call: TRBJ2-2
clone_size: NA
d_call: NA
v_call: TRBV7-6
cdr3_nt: TGTGCCAGCAGCTTAGCGCCCGGGGATTGGGTCGTCGACACCGGGGAGCTGTTTTTT
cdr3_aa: CASSLAPGDWVVDTGELFF

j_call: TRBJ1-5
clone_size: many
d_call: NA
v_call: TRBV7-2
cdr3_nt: TGTGCCAGCAGCCGACGGGACGGACTTGGTCAGCCCCAGCATTTT
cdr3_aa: CASSRRDGLGQPQHF

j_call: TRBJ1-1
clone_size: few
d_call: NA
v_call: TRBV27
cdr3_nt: TGTGCCAGCAGCCTCACAGGATTAACTGAAGCTTTCTTT
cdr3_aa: CASSLTGLTEAFF

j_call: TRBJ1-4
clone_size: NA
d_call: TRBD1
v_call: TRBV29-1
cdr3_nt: TGCAGCGACACAAGACAGGGGACAAATGAAAAACTGTTTTTT
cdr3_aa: CSDTRQGTNEKLFF

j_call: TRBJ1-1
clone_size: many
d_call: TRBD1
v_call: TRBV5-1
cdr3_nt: TGCGCCAGCAGCTTCACGGACAGGGGCCCTATGAACACTGAAGCTTTCTTT
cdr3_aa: CASSFTDRGPMNTEAFF

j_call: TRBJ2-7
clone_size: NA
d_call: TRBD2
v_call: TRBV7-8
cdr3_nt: TGTTCCAGCAGCGAAACGTCTAGCGGATACGAGCAGTACTTC
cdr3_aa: CSSSETSSGYEQYF

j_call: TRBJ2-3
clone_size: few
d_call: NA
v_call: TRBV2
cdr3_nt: TGTGCCAGCAGTGAAGCCACGGGACTCCACACAGATACGCAGTATTTT
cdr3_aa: CASSEATGLHTDTQYF

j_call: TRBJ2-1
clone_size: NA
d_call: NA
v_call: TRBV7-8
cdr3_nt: TGTGCCAGCAGCTTAGCGTACAGGCTCAATGAGCAGTTCTTC
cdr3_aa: CASSLAYRLNEQFF

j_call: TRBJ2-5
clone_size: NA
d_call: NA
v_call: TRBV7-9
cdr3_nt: TGTGCCAGCAGCTCCATCGATCCAGGGGCTTGGGAGACCCAGTACTTC
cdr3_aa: CASSSIDPGAWETQYF

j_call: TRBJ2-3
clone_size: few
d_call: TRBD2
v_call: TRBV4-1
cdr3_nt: TGCGCCAGCAGCCAACCTCTGGGGAGCGGGAGAGAGGGGGTGAGGGCAGATACGCAGTATTTT
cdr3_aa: CASSQPLGSGREGVRADTQYF

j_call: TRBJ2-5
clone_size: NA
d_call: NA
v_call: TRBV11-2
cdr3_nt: TGTGCCAGCAGCTTATTGTCTTTGGGGGACCTCCCCCAGCAGACCCAGTACTTC
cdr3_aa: CASSLLSLGDLPQQTQYF

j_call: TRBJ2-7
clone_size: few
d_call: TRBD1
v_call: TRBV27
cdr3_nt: TGTGCCAGCAGTTTACCAGGCAGGGGGTACGAGCAGTACTTC
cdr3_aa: CASSLPGRGYEQYF

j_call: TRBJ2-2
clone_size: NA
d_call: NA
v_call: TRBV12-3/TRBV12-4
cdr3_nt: TGTTCCAGCAGTGCTACCCTCGGCAACGGGGAGCTGTTTTTT
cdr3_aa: CSSSATLGNGELFF

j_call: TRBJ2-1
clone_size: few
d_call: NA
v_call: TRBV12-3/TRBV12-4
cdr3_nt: TGTGCCAGCAGTTCGGATGACTCCTACAATGAGCAGTTCTTC
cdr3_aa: CASSSDDSYNEQFF

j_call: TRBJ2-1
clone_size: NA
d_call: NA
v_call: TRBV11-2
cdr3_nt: TGTGCCAGCAGCTTTTCCTGGGGGGATGACAATGAGCAGTTCTTC
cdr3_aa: CASSFSWGDDNEQFF

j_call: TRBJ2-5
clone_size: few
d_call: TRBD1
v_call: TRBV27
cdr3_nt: TGTGCCGGACTTGGGCTGGACAGGGAAGAGACCCAGTACTTC
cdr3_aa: CAGLGLDREETQYF

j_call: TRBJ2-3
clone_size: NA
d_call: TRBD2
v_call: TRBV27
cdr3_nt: TGTGCCAGCAGTTTAGGGGGACTAGGCACAGATACGCAGTATTTT
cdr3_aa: CASSLGGLGTDTQYF

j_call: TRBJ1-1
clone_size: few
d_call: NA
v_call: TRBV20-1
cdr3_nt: TGCAGTGCTAGAGATCTATACGGCGAAAACACTGAAGCTTTCTTT
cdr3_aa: CSARDLYGENTEAFF

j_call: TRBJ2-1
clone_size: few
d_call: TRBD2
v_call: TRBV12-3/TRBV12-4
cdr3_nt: TGTGCCAGTTGGGCTAGCGGGGAGAATGAGCAGTTCTTC
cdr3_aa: CASWASGENEQFF

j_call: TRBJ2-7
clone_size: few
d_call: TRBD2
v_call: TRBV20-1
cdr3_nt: TGCAGTGCTAGAGATTTCGCTAGCGGGCACCCGGGGGAGCAGTACTTC
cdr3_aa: CSARDFASGHPGEQYF

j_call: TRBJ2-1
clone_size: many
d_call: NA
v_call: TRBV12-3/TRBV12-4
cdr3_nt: TGTGCCAGCAGGGATCGACTAGTAAGCATCAATGAGCAGTTCTTC
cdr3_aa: CASRDRLVSINEQFF

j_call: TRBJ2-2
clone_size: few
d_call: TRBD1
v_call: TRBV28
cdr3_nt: TGTGCCAGCAGCCCAGGGACACAGGGGTATTACCCACCGAACACCGGGGAGCTGTTTTTT
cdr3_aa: CASSPGTQGYYPPNTGELFF

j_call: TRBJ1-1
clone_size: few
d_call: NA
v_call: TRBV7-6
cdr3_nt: TGTGCCAGCAGCTTCGACCAAACAGGGAGGATAGTGCCCACTGAAGCTTTCTTT
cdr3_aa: CASSFDQTGRIVPTEAFF

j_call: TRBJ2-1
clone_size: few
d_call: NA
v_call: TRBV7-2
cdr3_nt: TGTGCCAGCAGCTTAGACACCGACCACAATGAGCAGTTCTTC
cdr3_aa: CASSLDTDHNEQFF

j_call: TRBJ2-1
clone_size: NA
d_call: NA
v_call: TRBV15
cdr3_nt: TGTGCCACCAGCCGTGGGGGGGCCAATGAGCAGTTCTTC
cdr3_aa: CATSRGGANEQFF

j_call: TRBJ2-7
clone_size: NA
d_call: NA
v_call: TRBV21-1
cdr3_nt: TGTGCCAGCAGCAAAGCGGCGGGAGATTCCTACGAGCAGTACTTC
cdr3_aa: CASSKAAGDSYEQYF

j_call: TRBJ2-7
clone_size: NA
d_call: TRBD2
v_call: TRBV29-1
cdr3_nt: TGCAGCGTTGAGGGACGACTAGCGGGAACCTACGAGCAGTACTTC
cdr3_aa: CSVEGRLAGTYEQYF

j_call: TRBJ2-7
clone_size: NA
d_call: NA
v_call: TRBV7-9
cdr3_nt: TGTGCCAGCAGCACTTCCGGGGTAGACTACGAGCAGTACTTC
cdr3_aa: CASSTSGVDYEQYF

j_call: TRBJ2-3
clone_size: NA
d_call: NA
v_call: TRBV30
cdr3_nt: TGTGCCTGGAGCCTGACAGGGAGGACAGATACGCAGTATTTT
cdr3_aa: CAWSLTGRTDTQYF

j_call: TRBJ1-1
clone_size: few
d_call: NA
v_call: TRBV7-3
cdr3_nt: TGTGCCAGCAGCAACCCGGGGGAAACTGAAGCTTTCTTT
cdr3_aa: CASSNPGETEAFF

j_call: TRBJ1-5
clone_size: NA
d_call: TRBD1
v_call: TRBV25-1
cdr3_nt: TGTGCCAGCAGTGAATGGGGGACAGGGGACGATAGCAATCAGCCCCAGCATTTT
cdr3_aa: CASSEWGTGDDSNQPQHF

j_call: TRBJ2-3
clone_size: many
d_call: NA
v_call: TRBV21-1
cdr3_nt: TGTGCACGATTCTCCGGGTCAGGGGCCACAGATACGCAGTATTTT
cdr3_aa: CARFSGSGATDTQYF

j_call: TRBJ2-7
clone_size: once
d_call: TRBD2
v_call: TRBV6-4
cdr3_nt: TGTGCCCGGTGCCAGGGACTAGCAACCTACGAGCAGTACTTC
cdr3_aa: CARCQGLATYEQYF

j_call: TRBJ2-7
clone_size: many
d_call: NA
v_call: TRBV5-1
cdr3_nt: TGCGCCAGCAGCTTGGAAGGTGTCTCCTACGAGCAGTACTTC
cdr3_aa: CASSLEGVSYEQYF

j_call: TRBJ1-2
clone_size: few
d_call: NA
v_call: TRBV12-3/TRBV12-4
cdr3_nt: TGTGCCAGCAGTTTTAGGCCCGACGGGCAGGCTAACTATGGCTACACCTTC
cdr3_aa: CASSFRPDGQANYGYTF

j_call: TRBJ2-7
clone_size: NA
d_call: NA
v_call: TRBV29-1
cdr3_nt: TGCAGCGTTGAGGTTCCGGGGGCGGAGTACGAGCAGTACTTC
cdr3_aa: CSVEVPGAEYEQYF

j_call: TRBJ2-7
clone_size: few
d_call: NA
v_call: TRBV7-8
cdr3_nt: TGTGCCAGCAGCTTAGGGGCGTGGGCCAGCCCTGTCTCCTACGAGCAGTACTTC
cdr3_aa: CASSLGAWASPVSYEQYF

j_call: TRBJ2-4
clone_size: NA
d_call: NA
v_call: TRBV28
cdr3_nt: TGTGCCAGCAGTTTCCTGGGGGGGGCGGAGAACATTCAGTACTTC
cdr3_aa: CASSFLGGAENIQYF

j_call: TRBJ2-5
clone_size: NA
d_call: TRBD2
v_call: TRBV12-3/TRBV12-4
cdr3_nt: TGTGCCAGCAGTTTGGGGACTAGTCAGACCCAGTACTTC
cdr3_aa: CASSLGTSQTQYF

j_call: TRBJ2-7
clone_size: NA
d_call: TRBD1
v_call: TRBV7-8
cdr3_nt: TGTGCCAGCAGCTCCCTCCATTTGGACAGGGATCCCTACGAGCAGTACTTC
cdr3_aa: CASSSLHLDRDPYEQYF

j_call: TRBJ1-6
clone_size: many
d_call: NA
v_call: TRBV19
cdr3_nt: TGTGCCAGTAGTATGGCTGGCAGCTCACCCCTCCACTTT
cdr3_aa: CASSMAGSSPLHF

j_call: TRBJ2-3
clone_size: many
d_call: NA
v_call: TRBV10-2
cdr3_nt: TGCGCCAGCACCAGCACAGATACGCAGTATTTT
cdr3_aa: CASTSTDTQYF

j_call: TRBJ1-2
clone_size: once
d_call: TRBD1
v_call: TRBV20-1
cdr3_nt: TGCAGTGCTACCAATCCGGGACAGGGAAGTTATGGCTACACCTTC
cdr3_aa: CSATNPGQGSYGYTF

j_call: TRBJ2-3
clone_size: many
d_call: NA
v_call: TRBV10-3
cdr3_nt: TGTGCCATCGCGGAAATTGGCGGAGATACGCAGTATTTT
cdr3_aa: CAIAEIGGDTQYF

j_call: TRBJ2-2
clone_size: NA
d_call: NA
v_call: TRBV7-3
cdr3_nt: TGTGCCAGCAGCTTGGCTCTTGTAGGGAACACCGGGGAGCTGTTTTTT
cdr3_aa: CASSLALVGNTGELFF

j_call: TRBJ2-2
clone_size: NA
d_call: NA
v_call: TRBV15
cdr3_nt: TGTGCCACCAGCAGAAAAACCGCATCTAGCATAGGGACCGGGGAGCTGTTTTTT
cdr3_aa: CATSRKTASSIGTGELFF

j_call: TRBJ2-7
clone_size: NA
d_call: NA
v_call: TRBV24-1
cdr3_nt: TGTGCCACCAGTGATGACAGGTGGGGAGAGCAGTACTTC
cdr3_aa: CATSDDRWGEQYF

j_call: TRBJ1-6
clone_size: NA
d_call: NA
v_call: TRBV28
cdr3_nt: TGTGCCAGCAGCCGACGTGACTTTTCACCCCTCCACTTT
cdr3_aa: CASSRRDFSPLHF